This T cell receptor beta chain was identified in a study of CD8 T cells in Susac syndrome (dated by TCRdb to between 2017 and 2020). General notes on the study: Whether CD8+ T cell activation and differentiation in Susac syndrome was antigen driven was tested using repertoire sequencing.

V has 1 base trimmed and J has 5 bases trimmed; junction bases matching no gene number 12. Reading from cysteine to phenylalanine, the CDR3 counts 17 amino acids. Only CDR3 DNA is held: 51 bases, read in frame from base 1. CDR1 SGHVS and CDR2 FNYEAQ are derived from the germline V gene. Peripheral blood CD8+ and CD4+ T cells from healthy donors, Susac syndrome patients and multiple sclerosis patients were profiled by high-throughput TCR beta sequencing. Healthy donors were included as age- and sex-matched controls. CD8+ TEMRA cells were enriched by FACS, while bulk CD8+ and CD4+ T cells were purified by magnetic negative isolation. Blood was collected in EDTA tubes and processed within 24 hours, with PBMCs isolated through density gradient centrifugation. PBMCs intended for TCR sequencing were cryopreserved in liquid nitrogen and were subsequently thawed in a 37 degrees C water bath. A purity of at least 90% was achieved for sorted or isolated CD4+, CD8+ and CD8+ TEMRA cells.

RNA was extracted using the RNeasy kit, and roughly 0.45 to 1 microgram was reverse transcribed with random hexamers. The immunoSEQ multiplex PCR assay, which covers 54 Vbeta and 13 Jbeta segments, was used to amplify TCR beta CDR3 regions. PCR amplification bias was corrected by using a synthetic template baseline for primer optimization and computational correction. In the authors' own workflow: Only productive sequences were kept, with reads annotated to V, D and J genes according to IMGT and analyzed in immunoSEQ Analyzer. To calculate clonality, Shannon entropy was normalized by log2 of the number of productive unique sequences and then subtracted from one. For each patient and control, public and private clones were evaluated among the 100 most prevalent clones. Susac-specific clones were defined as absent from healthy and MS cohorts, some 1,000 published viral clones and other ImmuneACCESS disease sequences. Using fastp at Q25 and MiXCR, TCRdb reprocessed the public reads and kept productive beta chains. Identical CDR3 proteins give one entry, which carries the most common genes and DNA. TCRdb's processing, not the study's, gives the V and J calls here. Across this sample there are under 200,000 distinct CDR3 sequences, with 90% to 95% seen only once. The ten largest clonotypes hold around 0.14% of the sample.

The research as a whole found: The study acknowledged that relatively few individuals were included in the TCR sequencing and HLA analysis.

For this clonotype: Which antigen it targets is not known. Per-base quality was not reported, and no clone a single base away is much larger than it.

The TCR sequence derives from a human donor in good health. The specimen was CD4+ T cells from PBMCs. The rearranged segments are TRBV7-6 and TRBJ2-5, and 8 bases in between align with TRBD1. Here is the DNA: TGTGCCAGCAGCTTAGAGGCAGGGGGCCCTTCTCGCGAGACCCAGTACTTC. Translation gives CASSLEAGGPSRETQYF.